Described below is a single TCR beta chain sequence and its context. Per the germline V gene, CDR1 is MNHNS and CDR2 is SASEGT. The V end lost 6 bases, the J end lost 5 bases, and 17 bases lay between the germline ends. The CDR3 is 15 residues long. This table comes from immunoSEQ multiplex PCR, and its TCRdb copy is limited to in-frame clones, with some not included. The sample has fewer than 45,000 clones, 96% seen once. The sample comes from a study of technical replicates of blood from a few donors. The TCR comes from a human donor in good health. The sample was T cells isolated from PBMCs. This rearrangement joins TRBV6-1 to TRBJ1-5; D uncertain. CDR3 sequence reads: CASSATGSRDQPQHF. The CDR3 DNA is TGTGCCAGCAGCGCGACCGGCTCTCGGGATCAGCCCCAGCATTTT.